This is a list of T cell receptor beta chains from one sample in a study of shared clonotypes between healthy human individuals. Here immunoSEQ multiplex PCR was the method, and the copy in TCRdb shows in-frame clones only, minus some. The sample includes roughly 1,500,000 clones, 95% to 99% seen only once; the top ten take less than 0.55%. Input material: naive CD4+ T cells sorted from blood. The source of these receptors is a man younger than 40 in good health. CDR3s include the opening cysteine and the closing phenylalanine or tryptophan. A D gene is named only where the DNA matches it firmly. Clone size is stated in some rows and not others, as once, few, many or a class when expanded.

cdr3_nt: TGTGCCAGCAGCCCCGGACTAGTTTCGGAGACCCAGTACTTC
cdr3_aa: CASSPGLVSETQYF
d_call: TRBD2
clone_size: -
j_call: TRBJ2-5
v_call: TRBV11-2

cdr3_nt: TGTGCCAGCAGTGTGACAGGGCAAGAGACCCAGTACTTC
cdr3_aa: CASSVTGQETQYF
d_call: TRBD1
clone_size: -
j_call: TRBJ2-5
v_call: TRBV27

cdr3_nt: TGCGCCAGCAGCCAAGAGCGAGGGTTCCTCTACAATGAGCAGTTCTTC
cdr3_aa: CASSQERGFLYNEQFF
d_call: -
clone_size: once
j_call: TRBJ2-1
v_call: TRBV4-3

cdr3_nt: TGCGCCAGCAGTAGGACACCACCGTTTAGCAATCAGCCCCAGCATTTT
cdr3_aa: CASSRTPPFSNQPQHF
d_call: -
clone_size: -
j_call: TRBJ1-5
v_call: TRBV23-1

cdr3_nt: TGTGCCAGCAGCCCTGACAGCATAATCTACGAGCAGTACTTC
cdr3_aa: CASSPDSIIYEQYF
d_call: -
clone_size: -
j_call: TRBJ2-7
v_call: TRBV28

cdr3_nt: TGTGCCAGTAAATCCGGGCCCGTTGGGAGCCCTGAAGCTTTCTTT
cdr3_aa: CASKSGPVGSPEAFF
d_call: -
clone_size: -
j_call: TRBJ1-1
v_call: TRBV19

cdr3_nt: TGTGCCAGTAGTAAGGACAGGGGGAACACCGGGGAGCTGTTTTTT
cdr3_aa: CASSKDRGNTGELFF
d_call: TRBD1
clone_size: -
j_call: TRBJ2-2
v_call: TRBV19

cdr3_nt: TGTGCCAGCAGTCTGTACCGGGAGGGCCGCTCCTACGAGCAGTACTTC
cdr3_aa: CASSLYREGRSYEQYF
d_call: TRBD2
clone_size: -
j_call: TRBJ2-7
v_call: TRBV7-9

cdr3_nt: TGCGCCAGCAGCTTGGCTAGCGGGGGCCCAAACAATGAGCAGTTCTTC
cdr3_aa: CASSLASGGPNNEQFF
d_call: TRBD2
clone_size: -
j_call: TRBJ2-1
v_call: TRBV5-1

cdr3_nt: TGTGCCAGCAGCCAAGTCATGGGTTTCGGGAACACTGAAGCTTTCTTT
cdr3_aa: CASSQVMGFGNTEAFF
d_call: -
clone_size: -
j_call: TRBJ1-1
v_call: TRBV14

cdr3_nt: TGTGCCACCCGACCGACCGAAGGGGCCACAGATACGCAGTATTTT
cdr3_aa: CATRPTEGATDTQYF
d_call: -
clone_size: -
j_call: TRBJ2-3
v_call: TRBV2

cdr3_nt: TGTGCCAGCAGCGGCGGAACAGGGGAGACCCAGTACTTC
cdr3_aa: CASSGGTGETQYF
d_call: -
clone_size: once
j_call: TRBJ2-5
v_call: TRBV14

cdr3_nt: TGCGCCAGCAGCCAAACAGGGTGGGGGTCAGATACGCAGTATTTT
cdr3_aa: CASSQTGWGSDTQYF
d_call: -
clone_size: -
j_call: TRBJ2-3
v_call: TRBV4-3

cdr3_nt: TGCGCCAGCGGCAAGACAGGGATGAACACTGAAGCTTTCTTT
cdr3_aa: CASGKTGMNTEAFF
d_call: TRBD1
clone_size: once
j_call: TRBJ1-1
v_call: TRBV5-1

cdr3_nt: TGCGCCAGCAGCTTGGTGGTCCAGGGGGCGCTTGGATCTGGAAACACCATATATTTT
cdr3_aa: CASSLVVQGALGSGNTIYF
d_call: TRBD1
clone_size: -
j_call: TRBJ1-3
v_call: TRBV5-1

cdr3_nt: TGTGCCAGCAGCTTAGAGGGCGAGCAGCAGTTCTTC
cdr3_aa: CASSLEGEQQFF
d_call: -
clone_size: -
j_call: TRBJ2-1
v_call: TRBV11-2

cdr3_nt: TGCGCCAGCAGCTCCCTTTCAACTAGCGGGAGGGCCCTTCGGGTCTACGAGCAGTACTTC
cdr3_aa: CASSSLSTSGRALRVYEQYF
d_call: TRBD2
clone_size: -
j_call: TRBJ2-7
v_call: TRBV5-1

cdr3_nt: TGTGCCAGCAGCCAAGGGAACAGGGGGAGGAGTACAAAGCAGTTCTTC
cdr3_aa: CASSQGNRGRSTKQFF
d_call: TRBD1
clone_size: -
j_call: TRBJ2-1
v_call: TRBV14

cdr3_nt: TGCGCCAGCAGTATTGGTTGGTCTGGGGCCAACGTCCTGACTTTC
cdr3_aa: CASSIGWSGANVLTF
d_call: -
clone_size: once
j_call: TRBJ2-6
v_call: TRBV5-1

cdr3_nt: TGTGCTAGTGCTAAGGACGCACATTCTAACTATGGCTACACCTTC
cdr3_aa: CASAKDAHSNYGYTF
d_call: -
clone_size: -
j_call: TRBJ1-2
v_call: TRBV12-5

cdr3_nt: TGTGCCAGCAGCTTAAAGGTGGGAGGGGGGAATGAGCAGTTCTTC
cdr3_aa: CASSLKVGGGNEQFF
d_call: -
clone_size: -
j_call: TRBJ2-1
v_call: TRBV7-2

cdr3_nt: TGTGCCAGCAGTGAAGCCCTAGTTAGCCAAAAGCAGTTCTTC
cdr3_aa: CASSEALVSQKQFF
d_call: -
clone_size: -
j_call: TRBJ2-1
v_call: TRBV25-1

cdr3_nt: TGTGCCATCACCCTAGACACCGAGATCGGCACCGGGGAGCTGTTTTTT
cdr3_aa: CAITLDTEIGTGELFF
d_call: -
clone_size: -
j_call: TRBJ2-2
v_call: TRBV10-3

cdr3_nt: TGTGCTAGCAGCGCGGGGACTTCGGGGGAGCAGTTCTTC
cdr3_aa: CASSAGTSGEQFF
d_call: -
clone_size: -
j_call: TRBJ2-1
v_call: TRBV7-7

cdr3_nt: TGTGCCATCGGAGGGGATAGAGGACAGACTTTAACTGGAAACACCATATATTTT
cdr3_aa: CAIGGDRGQTLTGNTIYF
d_call: -
clone_size: -
j_call: TRBJ1-3
v_call: TRBV10-3

cdr3_nt: TGCGCCAGCAGGGAGAACCGATGGGACACTGAAGCTTTCTTT
cdr3_aa: CASRENRWDTEAFF
d_call: -
clone_size: -
j_call: TRBJ1-1
v_call: TRBV10-1

cdr3_nt: TGTGCCAGCAGCTCAGGACAGGGGAGAACTGAAGCTTTCTTT
cdr3_aa: CASSSGQGRTEAFF
d_call: TRBD1
clone_size: -
j_call: TRBJ1-1
v_call: TRBV5-4

cdr3_nt: TGTGCCAGCAGCTTGGTTTTAGGCTCGTACGTGGCTAGCGGGAAATACGAGCAGTACTTC
cdr3_aa: CASSLVLGSYVASGKYEQYF
d_call: TRBD2
clone_size: -
j_call: TRBJ2-7
v_call: TRBV5-4

cdr3_nt: TGTGCCATCAGGGCGACAGGGGATCGAGGGAACACTGAAGCTTTCTTT
cdr3_aa: CAIRATGDRGNTEAFF
d_call: TRBD1
clone_size: -
j_call: TRBJ1-1
v_call: TRBV10-3

cdr3_nt: TGTGCCAGCAGCCCTTCTATGGCGCGCTACGAGCAGTACTTC
cdr3_aa: CASSPSMARYEQYF
d_call: -
clone_size: -
j_call: TRBJ2-7
v_call: TRBV11-2

cdr3_nt: TGTGCCAGTAGTACGGACAGGGAAACCGGGGAGCTGTTTTTT
cdr3_aa: CASSTDRETGELFF
d_call: TRBD1
clone_size: few
j_call: TRBJ2-2
v_call: TRBV19

cdr3_nt: TGTGCCAGCGGAGGCGTTGGATGGGTAAACACTGAAGCTTTCTTT
cdr3_aa: CASGGVGWVNTEAFF
d_call: -
clone_size: -
j_call: TRBJ1-1
v_call: TRBV2

cdr3_nt: TGTGCCAGCTCACCATACCACGAGGGGTTACCAGATACGCAGTATTTT
cdr3_aa: CASSPYHEGLPDTQYF
d_call: -
clone_size: -
j_call: TRBJ2-3
v_call: TRBV18

cdr3_nt: TGTGCCAGCAGCTTAGCGTTTCAGCCCCAGCATTTT
cdr3_aa: CASSLAFQPQHF
d_call: -
clone_size: -
j_call: TRBJ1-5
v_call: TRBV7-2

cdr3_nt: TGTGCCAGCAGCCAAGAAGGGACGGCGCTAGATACGCAGTATTTT
cdr3_aa: CASSQEGTALDTQYF
d_call: -
clone_size: once
j_call: TRBJ2-3
v_call: TRBV4-2

cdr3_nt: TGTGCCAGCAGCTCCAGACGGGACAGGGGGTCGAGCTATGGCTACACCTTC
cdr3_aa: CASSSRRDRGSSYGYTF
d_call: TRBD1
clone_size: -
j_call: TRBJ1-2
v_call: TRBV9

cdr3_nt: TGTGCCAGCAGCTGGCGGCCAGCGGGAGCCGGGGAGCTGTTTTTT
cdr3_aa: CASSWRPAGAGELFF
d_call: TRBD2
clone_size: once
j_call: TRBJ2-2
v_call: TRBV14

cdr3_nt: TGTGCCAGCTCACCAGGCGACGGCTACACCTTC
cdr3_aa: CASSPGDGYTF
d_call: -
clone_size: -
j_call: TRBJ1-2
v_call: TRBV18

cdr3_nt: TGTGCCAGCAGCTTGCTGGGACAGGGGGCCAACACCGGGGAGCTGTTTTTT
cdr3_aa: CASSLLGQGANTGELFF
d_call: TRBD1
clone_size: -
j_call: TRBJ2-2
v_call: TRBV5-6

cdr3_nt: TGTGCCAGCAGCCGCGGCTTCCGGACAGCGACGACCTACGAGCAGTACTTC
cdr3_aa: CASSRGFRTATTYEQYF
d_call: -
clone_size: once
j_call: TRBJ2-7
v_call: TRBV5-5

cdr3_nt: TGTGCCAGCAGTCGGGACATTCAAGAGACCCAGTACTTC
cdr3_aa: CASSRDIQETQYF
d_call: -
clone_size: -
j_call: TRBJ2-5
v_call: TRBV2

cdr3_nt: TGCAGCGGCTGGGACAGGGCGAATGAGCAGTTCTTC
cdr3_aa: CSGWDRANEQFF
d_call: TRBD1
clone_size: -
j_call: TRBJ2-1
v_call: TRBV29-1

cdr3_nt: TGTGCCAGCAGTGAACAGGGGGAAGAGACCCAGTACTTC
cdr3_aa: CASSEQGEETQYF
d_call: TRBD1
clone_size: -
j_call: TRBJ2-5
v_call: TRBV2

cdr3_nt: TGTGCCAGCAGCTCCGCCGACCGGGACAGGAATTACGAGCAGTACTTC
cdr3_aa: CASSSADRDRNYEQYF
d_call: TRBD1
clone_size: -
j_call: TRBJ2-7
v_call: TRBV7-8

cdr3_nt: TGTGCCAGCAGTTTAGGGTTGAAGGGCCGGTCCTACGAGCAGTACTTC
cdr3_aa: CASSLGLKGRSYEQYF
d_call: -
clone_size: -
j_call: TRBJ2-7
v_call: TRBV28

cdr3_nt: TGTGCCAGCAGCCCCCTCGGGGGTCGGAACACTGAAGCTTTCTTT
cdr3_aa: CASSPLGGRNTEAFF
d_call: -
clone_size: -
j_call: TRBJ1-1
v_call: TRBV14

cdr3_nt: TGTGCCAGCAGAGGACGGTCCTACGAGCAGTACTTC
cdr3_aa: CASRGRSYEQYF
d_call: -
clone_size: once
j_call: TRBJ2-7
v_call: TRBV2

cdr3_nt: TGCAGCGCCGCCGAAAGACCGGGACACGACGCCTCCGAGCAGTACTTC
cdr3_aa: CSAAERPGHDASEQYF
d_call: -
clone_size: -
j_call: TRBJ2-7
v_call: TRBV29-1

cdr3_nt: TGCGCCAGCAGCTATAGGACAGAAGAGACCCAGTACTTC
cdr3_aa: CASSYRTEETQYF
d_call: -
clone_size: -
j_call: TRBJ2-5
v_call: TRBV5-1

cdr3_nt: TGCGCCAGCAGCCCTGGCCGCCAGCAGTCCCAGCCGGACTACCCGGTCTACGAGCAGTACTTC
cdr3_aa: CASSPGRQQSQPDYPVYEQYF
d_call: -
clone_size: -
j_call: TRBJ2-7
v_call: TRBV23-1

cdr3_nt: TGCGCCAGCAGCCAAGCTTTAGGATCCTCCTACAATGAGCAGTTCTTC
cdr3_aa: CASSQALGSSYNEQFF
d_call: -
clone_size: -
j_call: TRBJ2-1
v_call: TRBV4-3

cdr3_nt: TGTGCCAGCAGCAGAACAGGGGGCACTGAAGCTTTCTTT
cdr3_aa: CASSRTGGTEAFF
d_call: TRBD1
clone_size: -
j_call: TRBJ1-1
v_call: TRBV11-2

cdr3_nt: TGCGCCAGCAGCTTGGGGACAGGGGATTATAGCAATCAGCCCCAGCATTTT
cdr3_aa: CASSLGTGDYSNQPQHF
d_call: TRBD1
clone_size: -
j_call: TRBJ1-5
v_call: TRBV5-1

cdr3_nt: TGTGCCACCAGCAGAGGGTCTGGGGGAGTCTACGAGCAGTACTTC
cdr3_aa: CATSRGSGGVYEQYF
d_call: -
clone_size: -
j_call: TRBJ2-7
v_call: TRBV15

cdr3_nt: TGCGCCAGCAGTCAACCGGGGGCTCCTCCCGAGGGACAGCCCCAGCATTTT
cdr3_aa: CASSQPGAPPEGQPQHF
d_call: -
clone_size: -
j_call: TRBJ1-5
v_call: TRBV23-1

cdr3_nt: TGTGCCAGCAGCTTATGGAATCGGCTAGCAGCCCACGAGCAGTACTTC
cdr3_aa: CASSLWNRLAAHEQYF
d_call: -
clone_size: -
j_call: TRBJ2-7
v_call: TRBV7-2

cdr3_nt: TGTGCCAGCAGCAAAGGACACCGGACCGGGGAGCTGTTTTTT
cdr3_aa: CASSKGHRTGELFF
d_call: -
clone_size: -
j_call: TRBJ2-2
v_call: TRBV21-1

cdr3_nt: TGTGCCAGCAGTGGCTCACTAGCGGGAAGGACCGAGCAGTACTTC
cdr3_aa: CASSGSLAGRTEQYF
d_call: TRBD2
clone_size: -
j_call: TRBJ2-7
v_call: TRBV25-1

cdr3_nt: TGTGCCAGCAGCGTGTGGCAGGGGGCTCCTAATGAAAAACTGTTTTTT
cdr3_aa: CASSVWQGAPNEKLFF
d_call: TRBD1
clone_size: -
j_call: TRBJ1-4
v_call: TRBV9